This TCR beta chain was sequenced for a study of human T cells and chemical hapten exposure listed by TCRdb under 2021. For the study in its entirety: For sensitization, 2% DPC in acetone was applied to an approximately 2 cm by approximately 2 cm area of upper inner arm skin. Patients additionally received weekly therapeutic DPC doses to the scalp throughout the roughly 25-week study period. Patch tests used Finn chambers with 0.01% DPC on the upper back, scored after 6 days by International Contact Dermatitis Research Group standards. Most of the patients in the cohort were female, and the cohort covered alopecia areata with under or over 50% scalp involvement, alopecia totalis and alopecia universalis. Libraries were pooled for sequencing, and per-sample TCR yields varied mainly because of small differences in library volumes within the pool. This study followed changes in the peripheral blood TCR repertoire in vivo during primary and secondary sensitization of alopecia patients to the hapten diphenylcyclopropenone (DPC). Blood samples were taken from patients before sensitization (week 0) and then at 2, 6 and about 24 weeks after DPC sensitization. For TCR sequencing, blood came from over 25 alopecia patients at anywhere from one to four time points (pre-sensitization, 2, 6 and 24 weeks). The paper's findings and limits, for the study overall: Expanded TCRs formed significantly more large CDR3 similarity clusters than pre-sensitization or healthy control sets, consistent with antigen-driven responses. After repeated subsampling, the strength of the expansion versus patch-test correlation and the threshold at which it became significant changed. No change with DPC sensitization was found in the number of TCRs above 1 in 1000 frequency, and no evidence of global repertoire structure alterations was found. Alopecia, a presumed autoimmune disease, was present in all patients, so the immune response of the patients might differ from that of healthy individuals. A positive correlation was found between the number of PT1 expanded TCRs and patch test score, with significance reached at thresholds 8, 16 and 32 but not 4.

The library was obtained by RACE. The sequencer listed for this sample is NextSeq 500. Library preparation attached unique molecular identifiers to individual cDNA molecules for quantitative, reproducible TCR counting. Each blood RNA sample was used to sequence both TCR alpha and TCR beta chains. Per the authors' processing: Samples had a median of 95,638 TCRs, with a range from roughly 20,000 to 690,600. The Decombinator software suite was used to annotate the V, J and CDR3 of the TCR reads. For the PS versus PT1 abundance plots, all samples were subsampled to the same number of TCRs (28,000). Expanded TCRs were defined as absent before sensitization and observed at least eight times at the 2-week time point. The raw public data were reprocessed by TCRdb itself: fastp quality trimming at Q25, MiXCR clonotype calling, in-frame beta chains only. Rows with one shared CDR3 protein collapse into an entry with the most common genes and DNA. TCRdb assigned the V and J calls; the authors' analysis was not used. In this sample the table shows around 76,000 distinct CDR3 sequences, 10% to 15% of which occur a single time. Approximately 3.7% of the sample rests with the top ten.

This clonotype was counted many times. This clone's antigen is unknown. No much larger clone exists at a distance of one base, and base qualities are not known. Taken from cysteine to phenylalanine, the CDR3 has 18 residues. Only the CDR3 region is kept as DNA, spanning 54 bases read in frame from base 1. V is pared back by 3 bases and J by 0 bases, with 21 bases lying between the germline termini. Explained via the paper, the time point label denotes: patch test 1, 2 weeks after DPC sensitization. Taken with the paper, the label for treatment or condition translates to: therapeutic diphenylcyclopropenone sensitization with weekly scalp DPC. At each patch-test visit, blood was drawn before the patch test was applied. Patients were eligible if aged 18 to 70, diagnosed with alopecia and judged suitable for DPC therapy, and pregnant patients were excluded. Total RNA was extracted from unfractionated whole blood collected in Tempus Blood RNA tubes.

The chain uses TRBV12-3 or TRBV12-4 and TRBJ2-7; TRBD2 could be the D gene, as 6 bases match. The sequences come from whole blood, collected in connection with sensitization to the hapten diphenylcyclopropenone (DPC). The source is a woman between 55 and 75 years old with alopecia areata. Some clones in this sample may be carry-over from other donors' samples. CDR3 sequence: CASSFVADVGRSSYEQYF. At the DNA level, the sequence is TGTGCCAGCAGTTTTGTAGCGGACGTCGGAAGGAGCTCCTACGAGCAGTACTTC.